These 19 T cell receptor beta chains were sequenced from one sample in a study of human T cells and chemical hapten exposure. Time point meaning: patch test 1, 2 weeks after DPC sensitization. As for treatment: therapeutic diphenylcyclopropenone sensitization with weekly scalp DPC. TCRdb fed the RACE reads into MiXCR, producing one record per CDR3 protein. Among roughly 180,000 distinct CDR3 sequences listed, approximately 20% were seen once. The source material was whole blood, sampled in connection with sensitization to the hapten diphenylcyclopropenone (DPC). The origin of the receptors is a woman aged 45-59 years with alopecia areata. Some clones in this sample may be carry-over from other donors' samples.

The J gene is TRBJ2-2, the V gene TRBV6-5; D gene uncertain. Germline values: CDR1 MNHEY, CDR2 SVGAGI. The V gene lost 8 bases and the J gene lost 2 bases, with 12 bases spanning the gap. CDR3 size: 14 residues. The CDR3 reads CASLKTPNTGELFF. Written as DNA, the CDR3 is TGTGCCAGCCTCAAGACACCTAACACCGGGGAGCTGTTTTTT.

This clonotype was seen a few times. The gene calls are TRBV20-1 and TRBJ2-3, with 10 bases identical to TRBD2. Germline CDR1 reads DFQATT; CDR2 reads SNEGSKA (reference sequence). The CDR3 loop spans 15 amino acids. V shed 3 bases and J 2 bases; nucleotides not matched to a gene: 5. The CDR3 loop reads CSASSLAGATDTQYF. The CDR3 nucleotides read TGCAGTGCTAGTAGTCTAGCGGGGGCCACAGATACGCAGTATTTT.

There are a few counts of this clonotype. The CDR3 loop reads CASSLLAGGRTGELFF. In DNA form, the CDR3 reads TGTGCCAGCAGCTTGTTGGCGGGAGGGCGAACCGGGGAGCTGTTTTTT. The chain joins TRBV11-1 to TRBJ2-2; TRBD2 agrees at 9 bases. This CDR3 spans 16 amino acids. Germline assignment: CDR1 SGHAT and CDR2 FQDESV (reference sequence). The trim removed 3 bases at V and 5 bases at J, leaving 7 bases unmatched.

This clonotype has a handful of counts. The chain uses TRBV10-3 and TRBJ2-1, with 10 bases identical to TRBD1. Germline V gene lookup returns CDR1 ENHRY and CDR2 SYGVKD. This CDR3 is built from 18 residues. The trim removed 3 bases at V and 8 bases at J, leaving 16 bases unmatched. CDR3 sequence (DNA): TGTGCCATCAGTGAATCCCGCCCGGGACAGGGGAATCGGGATGAGCAGTTCTTC. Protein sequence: CAISESRPGQGNRDEQFF.

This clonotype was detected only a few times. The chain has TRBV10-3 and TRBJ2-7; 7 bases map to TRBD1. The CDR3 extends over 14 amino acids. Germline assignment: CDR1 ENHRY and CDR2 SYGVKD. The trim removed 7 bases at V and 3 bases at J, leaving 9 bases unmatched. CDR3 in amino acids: CAIKGDSQGYEQYF. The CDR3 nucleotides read TGTGCCATCAAGGGGGACAGCCAAGGCTACGAGCAGTACTTC.

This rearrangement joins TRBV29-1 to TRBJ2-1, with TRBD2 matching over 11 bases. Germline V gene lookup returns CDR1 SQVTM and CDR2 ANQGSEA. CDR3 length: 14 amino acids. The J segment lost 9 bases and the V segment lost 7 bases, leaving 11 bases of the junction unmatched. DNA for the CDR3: TGCAGCGCAGCCACTAGCGGGAGTCTTCTTGAGCAGTTCTTC. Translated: CSAATSGSLLEQFF.

The CDR3 bases are TGTGCCAGCAGTGCACCGGGACAGGGGGTCCCTGGTCGACCCCTTGATCTGGATACGCAGTATTTT. Translating gives CASSAPGQGVPGRPLDLDTQYF. The chain couples TRBV6-2 or TRBV6-3 to TRBJ2-3; 11 nucleotides match TRBD1. Germline lookup yields CDR1 MNHEY and CDR2 SVGEGT. CDR3 size: 22 residues. Losses at the gene ends were 5 bases for V and 6 bases for J; bases not matched to a gene: 28.

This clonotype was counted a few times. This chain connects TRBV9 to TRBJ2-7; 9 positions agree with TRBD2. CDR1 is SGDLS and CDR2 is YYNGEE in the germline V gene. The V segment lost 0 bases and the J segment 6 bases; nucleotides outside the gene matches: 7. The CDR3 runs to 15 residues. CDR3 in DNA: TGTGCCAGCAGCGTAGGTAATAGCGGGAGTGGCGAGCAGTACTTC. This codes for CASSVGNSGSGEQYF. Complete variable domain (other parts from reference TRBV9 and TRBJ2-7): DSGVTQTPKHLITATGQRVTLRCSPRSGDLSVYWYQQSLDQGLQFLIQYYNGEERAKGNILERFSAQQFPDLHSELNLSSLELGDSALYFCASSVGNSGSGEQYFGPGTRLTVT.

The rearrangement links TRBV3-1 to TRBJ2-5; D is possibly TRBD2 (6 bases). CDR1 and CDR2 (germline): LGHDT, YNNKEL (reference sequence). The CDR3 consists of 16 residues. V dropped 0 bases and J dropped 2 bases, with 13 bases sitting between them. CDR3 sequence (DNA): TGTGCCAGCAGCCAAGAGTCCCGGGACTGGCAAGAGACCCAGTACTTC. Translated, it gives CASSQESRDWQETQYF.

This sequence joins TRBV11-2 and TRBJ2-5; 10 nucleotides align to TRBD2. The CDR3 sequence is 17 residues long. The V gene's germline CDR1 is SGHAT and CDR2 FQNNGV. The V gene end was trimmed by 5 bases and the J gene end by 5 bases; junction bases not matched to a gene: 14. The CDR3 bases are TGTGCCAGCAGCCGCGCCTTGGGACTAGCGCCCGGGGAGACCCAGTACTTC. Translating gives CASSRALGLAPGETQYF. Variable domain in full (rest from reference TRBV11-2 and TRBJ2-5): EAGVAQSPRYKIIEKRQSVAFWCNPISGHATLYWYQQILGQGPKLLIQFQNNGVVDDSQLPKDRFSAERLKGVDSTLKIQPAKLEDSAVYLCASSRALGLAPGETQYFGPGTRLLVL.

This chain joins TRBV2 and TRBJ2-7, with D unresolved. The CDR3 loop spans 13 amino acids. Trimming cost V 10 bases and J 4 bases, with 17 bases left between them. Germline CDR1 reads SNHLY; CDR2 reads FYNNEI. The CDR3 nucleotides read TGTGCCACCTATATAGTCCCGTCGTACGAGCAGTACTTC. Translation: CATYIVPSYEQYF.

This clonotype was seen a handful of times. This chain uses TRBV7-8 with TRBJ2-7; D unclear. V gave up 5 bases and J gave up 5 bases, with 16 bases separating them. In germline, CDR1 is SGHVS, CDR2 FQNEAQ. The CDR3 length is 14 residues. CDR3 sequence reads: CASSPVGSNHEQYF. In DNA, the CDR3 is TGTGCCAGCAGCCCAGTCGGTTCTAACCACGAGCAGTACTTC.

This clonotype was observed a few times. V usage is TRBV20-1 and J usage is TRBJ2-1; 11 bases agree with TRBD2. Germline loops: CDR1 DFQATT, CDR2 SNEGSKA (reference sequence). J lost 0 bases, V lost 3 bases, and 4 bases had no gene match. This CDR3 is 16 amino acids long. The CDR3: CSARGTSGSSYNEQFF. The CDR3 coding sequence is TGCAGTGCTAGGGGAACTAGCGGGAGCTCCTACAATGAGCAGTTCTTC.

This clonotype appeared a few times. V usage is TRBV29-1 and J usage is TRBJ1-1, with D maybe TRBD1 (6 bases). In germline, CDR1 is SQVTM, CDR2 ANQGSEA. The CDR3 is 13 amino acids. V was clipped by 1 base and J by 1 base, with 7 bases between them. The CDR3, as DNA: TGCAGCGTTGAAGTAGGGGGGAACACTGAAGCTTTCTTT. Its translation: CSVEVGGNTEAFF.

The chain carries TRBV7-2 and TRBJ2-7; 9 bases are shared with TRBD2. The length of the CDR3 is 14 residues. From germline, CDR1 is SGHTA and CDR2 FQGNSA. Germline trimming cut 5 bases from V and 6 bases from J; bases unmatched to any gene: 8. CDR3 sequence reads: CASSRTSREGEQYF. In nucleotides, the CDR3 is TGTGCCAGCAGCCGTACGTCGCGGGAGGGCGAGCAGTACTTC.

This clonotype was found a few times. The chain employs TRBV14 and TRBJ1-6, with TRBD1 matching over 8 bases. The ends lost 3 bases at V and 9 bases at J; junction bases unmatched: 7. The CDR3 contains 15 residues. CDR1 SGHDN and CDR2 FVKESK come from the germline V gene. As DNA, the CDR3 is TGTGCCAGCAGCCAGGACAGGGTTCCCGGTTCACCCCTCCACTTT. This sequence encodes CASSQDRVPGSPLHF.

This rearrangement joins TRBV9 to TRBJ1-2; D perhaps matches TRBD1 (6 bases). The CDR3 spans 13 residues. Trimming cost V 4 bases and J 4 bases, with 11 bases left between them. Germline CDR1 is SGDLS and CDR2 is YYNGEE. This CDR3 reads CASSRNRVYGYTF. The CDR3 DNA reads TGTGCCAGCAGCCGGAACAGGGTCTATGGCTACACCTTC.

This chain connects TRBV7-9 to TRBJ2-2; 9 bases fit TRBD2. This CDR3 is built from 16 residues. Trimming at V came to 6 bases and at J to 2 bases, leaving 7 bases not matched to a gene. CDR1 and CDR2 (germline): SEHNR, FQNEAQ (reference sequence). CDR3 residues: CASSPRSGRNTGELFF. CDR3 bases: TGTGCCAGCAGTCCTCGTAGCGGGAGAAACACCGGGGAGCTGTTTTTT. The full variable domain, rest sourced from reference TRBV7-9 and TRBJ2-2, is DTGVSQNPRHKITKRGQNVTFRCDPISEHNRLYWYRQTLGQGPEFLTYFQNEAQLEKSRLLSDRFSAERPKGSFSTLEIQRTEQGDSAMYLCASSPRSGRNTGELFFGEGSRLTVL.

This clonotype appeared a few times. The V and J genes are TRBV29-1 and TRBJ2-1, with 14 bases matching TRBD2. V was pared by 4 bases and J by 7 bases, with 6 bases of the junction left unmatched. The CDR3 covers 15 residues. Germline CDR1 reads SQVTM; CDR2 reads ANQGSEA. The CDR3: CSVGLAGGRANEQFF. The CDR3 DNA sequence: TGCAGCGTTGGACTAGCGGGAGGGCGGGCGAATGAGCAGTTCTTC.